One TCR beta chain is described in this entry. The antigen it recognizes is unknown. Base qualities are not provided; no much larger clone lies one nucleotide away. TCRbeta CDR3 regions were amplified from genomic DNA using the immunoSEQ Assay, a bias-controlled multiplex PCR. Per the authors' processing: Nucleated cell counts per sample were estimated from amplification of reference gene primers within the assay. To quantify the absolute abundance of each unique TCRbeta CDR3 rearrangement, sequence reads were collapsed and filtered. For each sample, productive Simpson clonality was calculated as the square root of Simpson's diversity index over productive rearrangements. The immuneACCESS repertoire file appears here via TCRdb, limited to in-frame rearrangements. These files lack a portion of the clones; in checked studies, under half of the deficit traces to unresolved V genes, and the cause of the others is not known. That table gives V, J and clone size, and the DNA gave D and trimming. In all, the sample holds under 200,000 clones, and approximately 83% of those were seen once. Jointly, the top ten make up about 1.5% of the sample.

The record originates from a study of blood T cell repertoires in COVID-19 (dated by TCRdb to 2018 to 2021). The study in broad terms: The collaborator samples originated in the United States, Italy and Spain and spanned the acute and convalescent phases of COVID-19. The samples were drawn from two sources: the first 160 participants of the ongoing ImmuneRACE study, and 1,254 subjects contributed by 6 global collaborators. Nearly every sample came with metadata listing a de-identified subject ID, COVID-19 status, age in years and sex. Where HLA class I and class II types were available, the types were taken from metadata supplied by the sample provider, not from assay-based typing. Deeply sampled blood TCRbeta repertoires from subjects exposed to, actively infected with, or recovered from COVID-19 were included in the dataset. The prospective study material was composed of cDNA or gDNA derived from T cells, B-cell-depleted T cells, or PBMCs. The repertoires were released in a freely available public database intended as a resource for research on the immune response to SARS-CoV-2.

Whole blood was collected in K2EDTA tubes by collaborating institutions according to the institutions' own protocols. Collaborator samples were shipped for TCRbeta analysis as frozen whole blood, isolated PBMCs, or DNA extracted from either sample type. Study-wide findings and limitations: Clinical and demographic metadata were provided uncurated, with the amount varying by source and participant.

V is shortened by 7 bases, J by 11 bases, and the region joining them spans 20 bases. Sequences SNHLY (CDR1) and FYNNEI (CDR2) are obtained from the germline V gene. From the cysteine up to the phenylalanine, the CDR3 has a length of 13 residues. This entry keeps only the CDR3 DNA: 39 bases, framed from base 1. Sequenced sample: peripheral blood. The chain joins TRBV2 to TRBJ1-1; TRBD1 is a weak D gene call, 5 bases matching. This receptor was taken from a human donor in a cohort sampled during active COVID-19. The CDR3 here reads CASTQAGGGYAFF. The DNA sequence reads TGTGCCAGCACTCAAGCGGGGGGAGGGTACGCTTTCTTT.